This entry lists 29 T cell receptor beta chains sequenced from one sample in a study of cytomegalovirus exposure and HLA in healthy donors. Use of 60 Vbeta and 13 Jbeta primers characterized the PCR. Data came from immunoSEQ multiplex PCR; TCRdb stores just in-frame clones and leaves some out. The profile covers 200,000 to 250,000 clones, with under 85% appearing a single time and about 1.7% taken by the ten largest. The specimen was PBMCs. The receptor source for this set is a man aged 50 to 60 in good health and CMV-seronegative.

The chain joins TRBV14 to TRBJ2-3, with 9 bases that match TRBD2. Trimming at V came to 1 base and at J to 1 base, leaving 3 bases not matched to a gene. CDR3 length: 16 residues. Germline values: CDR1 SGHDN, CDR2 FVKESK. As DNA, the CDR3 is TGTGCCAGCAGCCAAGCCAGCGGGAGGCGCACAGATACGCAGTATTTT. This gives the protein CASSQASGRRTDTQYF.

Here the CDR3 DNA reads TGTGCCAGCAACCCAACAGGGGCTAACACTGAAGCTTTCTTT. It specifies CASNPTGANTEAFF. V gene TRBV6-6 combines with J gene TRBJ1-1; 7 positions agree with TRBD1. CDR3 length equals 14 residues. Per the germline V gene, CDR1 is MNHNY and CDR2 is SVGAGI (reference sequence). V dropped 7 bases and J dropped 2; count of bases not matched to a gene: 7.

This chain connects TRBV5-1 to TRBJ1-2, with 12 bases fitting TRBD1. V shed 1 base, J shed 4 bases, and the junction held 5 bases outside the gene matches. There are 16 residues in the CDR3. Germline assignment: CDR1 SGHRS and CDR2 YFSETQ. The CDR3 loop reads CASSLTGQGAAYGYTF. The CDR3 DNA sequence: TGCGCCAGCAGCTTGACGGGACAGGGGGCGGCCTATGGCTACACCTTC.

J is TRBJ2-7 and V is TRBV19; 11 positions agree with TRBD1. Germline V lookup: CDR1 LNHDA, CDR2 SQIVND (reference sequence). Trimming at V came to 5 bases and at J to 7 bases, leaving 10 bases not matched to a gene. This CDR3 comprises 15 residues. The CDR3 protein is CASSSPGQGAWEQYF. Written as DNA, the CDR3 is TGTGCCAGTAGTTCCCCCGGACAGGGGGCCTGGGAGCAGTACTTC.

V and J are TRBV27 and TRBJ2-5; possibly TRBD2 for D (6 bases). The J call is uncertain, as TRBJ2-7 better fits the DNA end. CDR1 and CDR2 (germline): MNHEY, SMNVEV (reference sequence). The CDR3 covers 14 residues. The CDR3 here is CASSKNRDSHEQYF. The DNA of the CDR3 is TGTGCCAGCAGCAAGAACCGGGACTCACACGAGCAGTACTTC.

The V call is TRBV7-9, the J call TRBJ1-5; no firm D call. This CDR3 is built from 14 residues. V lost 5 bases to trimming and J lost 3 bases, with 11 bases between them. Germline CDR1 is SEHNR and CDR2 is FQNEAQ (reference sequence). The CDR3 spells CASSPDYTNQPQHF. For the CDR3, the DNA is TGTGCCAGCAGCCCCGATTACACCAATCAGCCCCAGCATTTT.

V usage is TRBV27 and J usage is TRBJ1-2, with D possibly matching TRBD1 (5 bases). Deletions cut 5 bases from V and 2 bases from J, with 18 bases between. Germline lookup yields CDR1 MNHEY and CDR2 SMNVEV (reference sequence). The CDR3 is 16 amino acids. CDR3 sequence: CASSAWGRSENYGYTF. The CDR3, as DNA: TGTGCCAGCAGTGCATGGGGCAGGTCCGAGAACTATGGCTACACCTTC.

This clone was detected only a few times. This rearrangement joins TRBV9 to TRBJ1-2; the D is unclear. Germline V CDR1 and CDR2: SGDLS, YYNGEE. V lost 2 bases and J 5 bases, leaving 10 bases between the germline ends. The CDR3 has 13 residues. CDR3 nucleotide sequence: TGTGCCAGCAGCGTGCGAGAGAGATATGGCTACACCTTC. Its protein product is CASSVRERYGYTF.

This clone appeared a single time. V is TRBV5-4 and J is TRBJ2-7; 10 positions match TRBD1. The CDR3 has 16 residues. CDR1 and CDR2 (germline): SGHNT, YYREEE (reference sequence). J gave up 2 bases and V 4 bases, and 9 bases lay outside the gene matches. The CDR3 is CASSPPGQGSPYEQYF. DNA for the CDR3: TGTGCCAGCAGCCCGCCGGGACAGGGGTCCCCCTACGAGCAGTACTTC.

The genes are TRBV7-9 and TRBJ1-1; D may be TRBD1 (6 bases). V was pared by 5 bases and J by 4 bases, with 17 bases between. CDR1 SEHNR and CDR2 FQNEAQ come from the germline V gene (reference sequence). This CDR3 region has 15 residues. Here the CDR3 DNA reads TGTGCCAGCAGCCCCGCCAGGGGTGGGAGCACTGAAGCTTTCTTT. It specifies CASSPARGGSTEAFF.

The chain uses TRBV10-3 and TRBJ2-7; 9 bases fit TRBD1. The CDR3 is made up of 15 amino acids. The germline V gene has CDR1 ENHRY and CDR2 SYGVKD. The V gene end was trimmed by 6 bases and the J gene end by 5 bases; junction bases not matched to a gene: 11. CDR3 loop: CAIRGSGTGSNEQYF. The DNA for the CDR3 is TGTGCCATCAGGGGTTCGGGGACAGGGTCCAACGAGCAGTACTTC.

V is TRBV5-1 and J is TRBJ1-5, with D possibly TRBD1 on 6 matching bases. This CDR3 has 15 amino acids. V was clipped by 0 bases and J by 3 bases, with 10 bases between them. The germline V gene has CDR1 SGHRS and CDR2 YFSETQ. The CDR3 here is CASSLAGVDNQPQHF. CDR3 sequence (DNA): TGCGCCAGCAGCTTGGCAGGGGTTGACAATCAGCCCCAGCATTTT.

V and J are TRBV4-1 and TRBJ1-2; D is uncertain. This CDR3 contains 15 residues. Trimming stripped 2 bases from V and 0 bases from J, with 10 bases between. Germline CDR1 reads MGHRA; CDR2 reads YSYEKL. In DNA form, the CDR3 reads TGCGCCAGCAGCCAACTCGACGCGGCTAACTATGGCTACACCTTC. Amino acids: CASSQLDAANYGYTF.

The genes are TRBV19 and TRBJ2-1; the match to TRBD2 covers 13 bases. CDR1 LNHDA and CDR2 SQIVND come from the germline V gene (reference sequence). There are 17 residues in the CDR3. V shed 5 bases, J shed 3 bases, and the junction held 7 bases outside the gene matches. CDR3 bases: TGTGCCAGTAGTTTGAGACTAGCGGGAGGTATCTACAATGAGCAGTTCTTC. This encodes CASSLRLAGGIYNEQFF.

The chain is built from TRBV2 and TRBJ1-5, with unresolved D. Deletions cut 7 bases from V and 3 bases from J, with 7 bases between. The CDR3 covers 12 residues. The germline V gene has CDR1 SNHLY and CDR2 FYNNEI. CDR3 amino acids: CASTDNNQPQHF. The CDR3 nucleotides read TGTGCCAGCACTGACAACAATCAGCCCCAGCATTTT.

This rearrangement joins TRBV29-1 to TRBJ1-5; the match to TRBD1 covers 8 bases. CDR1 is SQVTM and CDR2 is ANQGSEA in the germline V gene. Trimming at V came to 3 bases and at J to 4 bases, leaving 8 bases not matched to a gene. The CDR3 spans 15 residues. CDR3 protein: CSVESGTGPNQPQHF. In nucleotides, the CDR3 is TGCAGCGTTGAGAGCGGGACAGGCCCTAATCAGCCCCAGCATTTT.

In DNA, the CDR3 is TGTGCCAGCAGTTCGGGACTAGGCGGGTACAATGAGCAGTTCTTC. Encoded protein: CASSSGLGGYNEQFF. The chain combines TRBV27 with TRBJ2-1; 8 bases align to TRBD2. Losses at the gene ends were 4 bases for V and 4 bases for J; bases not matched to a gene: 6. The CDR3 spans 15 residues. Looked up from germline, CDR1 is MNHEY and CDR2 is SMNVEV (reference sequence).

This rearrangement joins TRBV19 to TRBJ2-6; 11 bases are a match to TRBD2. The V gene end was trimmed by 4 bases and the J gene end by 0 bases; junction bases not matched to a gene: 8. Germline V CDR1 and CDR2: LNHDA, SQIVND (reference sequence). CDR3 length: 19 residues. Written as DNA, the CDR3 is TGTGCCAGTAGTAATAGTGCGGGACTAGCGGTCTCTGGGGCCAACGTCCTGACTTTC. It encodes CASSNSAGLAVSGANVLTF. Variable domain in full (rest from reference TRBV19 and TRBJ2-6): DGGITQSPKYLFRKEGQNVTLSCEQNLNHDAMYWYRQDPGQGLRLIYYSQIVNDFQKGDIAEGYSVSREKKESFPLTVTSAQKNPTAFYLCASSNSAGLAVSGANVLTFGAGSRLTVL.

Only one count was recorded for this clone. A junction boundary mismatches the germline segment, possibly from a read error. The chain has TRBV7-2 and TRBJ2-1, with TRBD2 identical over 10 bases. The CDR3 consists of 16 residues. Germline V gives CDR1 SGHTA, CDR2 FQGNSA. CDR3 residues: CASSIAGTSAESEQFF. The CDR3 DNA reads as TGTGCCAGCAGCATAGCCGGGACTAGCGCTGAGAGTGAGCAGTTCTTC.

The V call is TRBV2, the J call TRBJ2-7, with D tentatively TRBD2 (5 bases). The CDR3 consists of 14 residues. Germline CDR1 and CDR2: SNHLY and FYNNEI. Trimming removed 6 bases from V and 2 bases from J, with 14 bases in between. The CDR3 loop is CASREAPETYEQYF. CDR3 nucleotides: TGTGCCAGCAGGGAGGCGCCTGAAACCTACGAGCAGTACTTC. The complete variable domain, with remaining parts taken from reference TRBV2 and TRBJ2-7, reads EPEVTQTPSHQVTQMGQEVILRCVPISNHLYFYWYRQILGQKVEFLVSFYNNEISEKSEIFDDQFSVERPDGSNFTLKIRSTKLEDSAMYFCASREAPETYEQYFGPGTRLTVT.

This clone has just one count. The V gene is TRBV6-5, the J gene TRBJ2-1; 10 nucleotides agree with TRBD1. There are 15 residues in the CDR3. V lost 8 bases, J lost 7 bases, and 11 bases stayed unmatched. Germline loops: CDR1 MNHEY, CDR2 SVGAGI. CDR3 protein: CASSSPGQGKNEQFF. CDR3 sequence (DNA): TGTGCCAGCTCATCACCGGGACAGGGGAAGAATGAGCAGTTCTTC.

V and J are TRBV28 and TRBJ1-1; unclear D gene. The CDR3 spans 12 residues. From germline, CDR1 is MDHEN and CDR2 SYDVKM. V lost 6 bases, J lost 4 bases, and 9 bases lay in between. DNA of the CDR3: TGTGCCAGCAGCCTTGTAATCACTGAAGCTTTCTTT. Encoded protein: CASSLVITEAFF. The full variable domain, with the rest looked up from reference TRBV28 and TRBJ1-1, is DVKVTQSSRYLVKRTGEKVFLECVQDMDHENMFWYRQDPGLGLRLIYFSYDVKMKEKGDIPEGYSVSREKKERFSLILESASTNQTSMYLCASSLVITEAFFGQGTRLTVV.

This clone was recorded only once. This chain joins TRBV9 and TRBJ1-5; TRBD1 might be the D (5 bases). The CDR3 is 14 amino acids. The germline CDR1 and CDR2 sequences are SGDLS and YYNGEE. Trimming removed 3 bases from V and 4 bases from J, with 11 bases in between. The CDR3 DNA reads as TGTGCCAGCAGCGGCGGGGGGTTTAATCAGCCCCAGCATTTT. Encoded protein: CASSGGGFNQPQHF.

CDR3 sequence (DNA): TGTGCCTGGAGTGTAGGGAGAATGAACACCGGGGAGCTGTTTTTT. Its protein is CAWSVGRMNTGELFF. The chain uses TRBV30 and TRBJ2-2; TRBD2 is a possible D gene (5 bases). The CDR3 has 15 amino acids. CDR1 GTSNPN and CDR2 SVGIG come from the germline V gene (reference sequence). V lost 0 bases, J lost 1 base, and 9 bases lay in between.

The chain recombines TRBV7-3 with TRBJ2-2; 11 bases fit TRBD1. From germline, CDR1 is SGHTA and CDR2 FQGTGA. Trimming removed 5 bases from V and 2 bases from J; junction bases left unmatched: 1. The CDR3 is 15 amino acids. As DNA, the CDR3 is TGTGCCAGCAGCCGGACAGGGGGCAACACCGGGGAGCTGTTTTTT. The encoded protein is CASSRTGGNTGELFF.

The chain combines TRBV6-1 with TRBJ1-4, with TRBD1 identical over 9 bases. The CDR3 is 13 amino acids. Trimming at V came to 5 bases and at J to 8 bases, leaving 3 bases not matched to a gene. CDR1 is MNHNS, CDR2 SASEGT, per germline. CDR3 DNA: TGTGCCAGCAGTCGACAGGGGGGGGAAAAACTGTTTTTT. It codes for CASSRQGGEKLFF.

The chain has TRBV2 and TRBJ1-1; D unclear. This CDR3 spans 12 amino acids. Germline CDR1 SNHLY, CDR2 FYNNEI. Between the trimmed V and J ends, which lost 8 bases and 4 bases, there was a span of 11 bases. CDR3 sequence: CASARGSTEAFF. CDR3 DNA: TGTGCCAGCGCGCGGGGTTCCACTGAAGCTTTCTTT.

V gene TRBV5-1 combines with J gene TRBJ1-4; D perhaps matches TRBD1 (6 bases). This CDR3 has 13 residues. Germline CDR1 SGHRS, CDR2 YFSETQ. The V end lost 0 bases, the J end lost 7 bases, and 7 bases lay between the germline ends. The CDR3 loop is CASSLGGGEKLFF. The CDR3 DNA sequence: TGCGCCAGCAGCTTGGGAGGGGGTGAAAAACTGTTTTTT.

The rearrangement links TRBV2 to TRBJ2-7; 7 bases agree with TRBD1. The length of the CDR3 is 14 residues. The V gene end was trimmed by 7 bases and the J gene end by 0 bases; junction bases not matched to a gene: 6. Germline V gene data show CDR1 as SNHLY and CDR2 as FYNNEI. The CDR3 loop reads CASIPDRYSYEQYF. In DNA form, the CDR3 reads TGTGCCAGCATTCCGGACAGGTACTCCTACGAGCAGTACTTC. The full variable domain, in which reference TRBV2 and TRBJ2-7 provide the parts outside the CDR3, is EPEVTQTPSHQVTQMGQEVILRCVPISNHLYFYWYRQILGQKVEFLVSFYNNEISEKSEIFDDQFSVERPDGSNFTLKIRSTKLEDSAMYFCASIPDRYSYEQYFGPGTRLTVT.